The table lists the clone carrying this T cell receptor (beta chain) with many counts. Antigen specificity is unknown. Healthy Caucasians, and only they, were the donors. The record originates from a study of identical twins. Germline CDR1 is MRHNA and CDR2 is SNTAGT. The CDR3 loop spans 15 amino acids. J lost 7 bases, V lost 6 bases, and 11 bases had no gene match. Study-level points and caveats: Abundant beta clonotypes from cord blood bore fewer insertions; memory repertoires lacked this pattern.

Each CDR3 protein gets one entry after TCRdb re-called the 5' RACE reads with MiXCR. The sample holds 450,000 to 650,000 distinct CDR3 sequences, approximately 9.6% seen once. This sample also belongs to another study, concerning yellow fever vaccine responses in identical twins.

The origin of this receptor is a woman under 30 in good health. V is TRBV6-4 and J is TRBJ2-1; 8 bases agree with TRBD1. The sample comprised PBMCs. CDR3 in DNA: TGTGCCAGCAGCGAACGGACAGGGTCTGTGAATGAGCAGTTCTTC. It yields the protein CASSERTGSVNEQFF.